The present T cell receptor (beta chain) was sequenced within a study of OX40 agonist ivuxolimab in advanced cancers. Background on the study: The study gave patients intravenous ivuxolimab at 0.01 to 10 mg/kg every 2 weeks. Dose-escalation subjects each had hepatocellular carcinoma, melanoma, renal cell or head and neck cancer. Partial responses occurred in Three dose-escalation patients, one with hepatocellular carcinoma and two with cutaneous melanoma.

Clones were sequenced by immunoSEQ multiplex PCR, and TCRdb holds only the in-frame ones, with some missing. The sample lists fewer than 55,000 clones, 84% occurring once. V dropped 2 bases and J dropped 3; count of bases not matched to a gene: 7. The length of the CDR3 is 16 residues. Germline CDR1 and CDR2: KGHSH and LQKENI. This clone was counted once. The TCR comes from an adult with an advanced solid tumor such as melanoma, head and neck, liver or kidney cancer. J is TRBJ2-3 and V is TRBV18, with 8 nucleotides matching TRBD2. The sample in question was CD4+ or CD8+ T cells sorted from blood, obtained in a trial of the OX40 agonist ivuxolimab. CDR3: CASSPKLAGWTDTQYF. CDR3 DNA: TGTGCCAGCTCACCAAAGTTAGCGGGATGGACAGATACGCAGTATTTT.